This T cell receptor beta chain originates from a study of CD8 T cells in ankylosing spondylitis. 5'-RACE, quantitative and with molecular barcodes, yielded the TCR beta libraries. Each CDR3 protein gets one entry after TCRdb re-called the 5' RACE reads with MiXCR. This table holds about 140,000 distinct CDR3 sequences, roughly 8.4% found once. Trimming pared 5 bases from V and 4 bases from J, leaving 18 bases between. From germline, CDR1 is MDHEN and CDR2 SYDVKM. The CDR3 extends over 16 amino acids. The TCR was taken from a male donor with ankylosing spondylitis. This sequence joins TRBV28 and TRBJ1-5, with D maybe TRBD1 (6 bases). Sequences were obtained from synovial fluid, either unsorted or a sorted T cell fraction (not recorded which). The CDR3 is CASSPSDRTWNQPQHF. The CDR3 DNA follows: TGTGCCAGCAGTCCCTCCGACAGGACGTGGAATCAGCCCCAGCATTTT.